At least ten counts were recorded for the clone carrying this T cell receptor (beta chain). Its specificity is unknown. The sample belongs to a study of T cell repertoires in cytomegalovirus infection. At the level of the study: It was recently identified HLA-C-restricted and well-studied HLA-B-restricted CMV epitopes that the study used. Through public TCR beta signatures, both CMV infection and matching HLA type were indicated. General study findings and limits: Cumulative frequency of public TCR beta families picked out carriers of CMV plus the relevant HLA. It was HLA-C-restricted CMV-specific TCR beta clonotypes that dominated the response ex vivo.

Via MiXCR, TCRdb re-called the reads, giving one row per CDR3 protein. This sample has under 850,000 distinct CDR3 sequences; 30% to 40% occur once, and the top ten carry roughly 20%. Per germline, CDR1 SGHVT and CDR2 SQSDAQ. Losses at the gene ends were 3 bases for V and 2 bases for J; bases not matched to a gene: 20. This CDR3 contains 21 residues. The sample was cultured PBMCs, taken from culture after CMV antigen stimulation. This sequence originates from a human donor in good health (CMV status not recorded). Some clones in this sample may be carry-over from other donors' samples. J is TRBJ2-1 and V is TRBV7-4, with 9 bases fitting TRBD1. CDR3: CASSFFYRDRVPHNTYNEQFF. In DNA, the CDR3 is TGTGCCAGCAGCTTCTTTTACCGGGACAGGGTCCCTCATAACACCTACAATGAGCAGTTCTTC. The full variable domain, with the rest looked up from reference TRBV7-4 and TRBJ2-1, is GAGVSQSPRYKVAKRGRDVALRCDSISGHVTLYWYRQTLGQGSEVLTYSQSDAQRDKSGRPSGRFSAERPERSVSTLKIQRTEQGDSAVYLCASSFFYRDRVPHNTYNEQFFGPGTRLTVL.